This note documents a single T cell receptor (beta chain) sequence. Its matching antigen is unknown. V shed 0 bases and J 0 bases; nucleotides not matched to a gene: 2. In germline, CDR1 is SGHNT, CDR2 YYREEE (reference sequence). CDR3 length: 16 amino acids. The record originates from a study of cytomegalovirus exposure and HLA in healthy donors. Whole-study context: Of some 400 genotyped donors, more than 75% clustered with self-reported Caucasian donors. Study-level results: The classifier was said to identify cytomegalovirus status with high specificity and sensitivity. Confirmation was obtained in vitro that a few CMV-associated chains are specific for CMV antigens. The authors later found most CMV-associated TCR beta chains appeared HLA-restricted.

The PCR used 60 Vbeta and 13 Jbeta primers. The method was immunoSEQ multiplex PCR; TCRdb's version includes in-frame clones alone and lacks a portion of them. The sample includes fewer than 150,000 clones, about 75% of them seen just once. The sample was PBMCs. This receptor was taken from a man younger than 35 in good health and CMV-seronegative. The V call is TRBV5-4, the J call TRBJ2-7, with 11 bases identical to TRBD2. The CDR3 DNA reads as TGTGCCAGCAGCTTGGCCGGGACTAGCGGCTCCTACGAGCAGTACTTC. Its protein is CASSLAGTSGSYEQYF.